This T cell receptor (beta chain) is from a study of cytomegalovirus exposure and HLA in healthy donors. Germline V gene lookup returns CDR1 SGHRS and CDR2 YFSETQ. Trimming took 3 bases from V and 3 from J; bases not matched to a gene: 6. CDR3 length: 15 amino acids. Use of 60 Vbeta and 13 Jbeta primers characterized the PCR. Sequencing used immunoSEQ multiplex PCR; TCRdb keeps in-frame clones, though not all of them. The sample has 100,000 to 150,000 clones, around 9% seen once; the top ten hold 5% to 6%. The V call is TRBV5-1, the J call TRBJ1-2; the match to TRBD1 covers 9 bases. The sequence was obtained from a man aged 35 to 55 in good health and CMV-seronegative. Sequencing was carried out using PBMCs. The CDR3 nucleotides read TGCGCCAGCAGCTGGGGACAGGGCCCTTACTATGGCTACACCTTC. Translation gives CASSWGQGPYYGYTF.